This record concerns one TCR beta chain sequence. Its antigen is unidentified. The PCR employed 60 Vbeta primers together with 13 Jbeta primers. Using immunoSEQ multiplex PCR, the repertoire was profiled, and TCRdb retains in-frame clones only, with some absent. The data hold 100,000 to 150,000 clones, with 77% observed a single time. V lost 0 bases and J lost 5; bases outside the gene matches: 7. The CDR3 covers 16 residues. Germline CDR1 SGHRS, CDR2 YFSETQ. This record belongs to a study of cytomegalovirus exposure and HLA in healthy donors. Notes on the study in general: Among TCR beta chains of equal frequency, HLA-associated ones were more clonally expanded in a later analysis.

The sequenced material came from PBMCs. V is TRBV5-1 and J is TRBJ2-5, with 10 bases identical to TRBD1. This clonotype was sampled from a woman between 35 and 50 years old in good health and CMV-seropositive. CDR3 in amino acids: CASSLVGTGVEETQYF. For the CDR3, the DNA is TGCGCCAGCAGCTTGGTCGGGACAGGGGTGGAGGAGACCCAGTACTTC. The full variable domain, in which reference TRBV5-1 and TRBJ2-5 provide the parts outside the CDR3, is KAGVTQTPRYLIKTRGQQVTLSCSPISGHRSVSWYQQTPGQGLQFLFEYFSETQRNKGNFPGRFSGRQFSNSRSEMNVSTLELGDSALYLCASSLVGTGVEETQYFGPGTRLLVL.